The TCR beta chain described here comes from a study of cytomegalovirus exposure and HLA in healthy donors. On this clone itself: Its antigen is not known.

CDR1 is SGHRS, CDR2 YFSETQ, per germline. With 2 bases clipped from V and 3 bases from J, the junction kept 4 bases outside the gene matches. This CDR3 has 15 amino acids. Study findings and constraints: Analysis was performed later, and it showed HLA-associated TCR beta chains to be more clonally expanded than equally common others. Most subjects had HLA-A and HLA-B alleles reportedly predicted accurately by TCR beta sequences. TCR beta chains numbering some 160 were designated cytomegalovirus-associated. The only immune exposure information that was available was CMV serostatus.

The PCR contained 60 Vbeta and 13 Jbeta primers. Generated by immunoSEQ multiplex PCR, the TCRdb table keeps only in-frame clones and is missing some. Altogether nearly 200,000 clones are present, roughly four fifths being singletons, with the ten largest covering roughly 0.095%. The receptor was derived from a boy younger than 10 in good health and CMV-seronegative. The gene calls are TRBV5-1 and TRBJ2-7, with 11 bases fitting TRBD1. Source material: PBMCs. CDR3 sequence reads: CASSFGTGGFYEQYF. CDR3 nucleotide sequence: TGCGCCAGCAGCTTTGGGACAGGGGGTTTCTACGAGCAGTACTTC.